Listed below are T cell receptor beta chains from one sample, sequenced in a study of blood T cell repertoires in COVID-19. Some clones are missing from TCRdb's copy, which holds only in-frame ones; the method was immunoSEQ multiplex PCR. The sample records 120,000 to 150,000 clones, more than 80% being singletons. Sequences were obtained from peripheral blood. These receptors originate from a young man with COVID-19, enrolled during active disease. CDR3s include the opening cysteine and the closing phenylalanine or tryptophan. D genes are given only for firm matches. Some rows mark clone size as missing; the rest say once, few, many or name a class of expanded clone.

>once|TRBJ2-1|TRBD2|TRBV29-1
CSVPSGGIYNEQFF
TGCAGCGTCCCTAGCGGGGGGATTTACAATGAGCAGTTCTTC
>-|TRBJ2-7|TRBD2|TRBV19
CASSISLAGSYEQYF
TGTGCCAGTAGTATATCACTAGCGGGCTCCTACGAGCAGTACTTC
>-|TRBJ1-2|-|TRBV7-9
CASSLGAGANYGYTF
TGTGCCAGCAGCTTAGGGGCAGGGGCGAACTATGGCTACACCTTC
>-|TRBJ1-2|TRBD1|TRBV9
CASGDRVYGYTF
TGTGCCAGCGGTGACAGGGTGTATGGCTACACCTTC
>-|TRBJ2-2|TRBD2|TRBV2
CASIRLAGGSGELFF
TGTGCCAGCATTAGACTAGCGGGAGGGTCGGGGGAGCTGTTTTTT
>-|TRBJ2-2|TRBD1|TRBV27
CASSLWTPQGVGELFF
TGTGCCAGCAGTTTGTGGACTCCCCAGGGGGTCGGGGAGCTGTTTTTT
>-|TRBJ2-7|-|TRBV10-3
CAISEADYEQYF
TGTGCCATCAGTGAGGCAGACTACGAGCAGTACTTC
>-|TRBJ2-2|TRBD1|TRBV4-3
CASSQDRVETGELFF
TGCGCCAGCAGCCAGGACAGGGTAGAAACCGGGGAGCTGTTTTTT
>-|TRBJ2-2|-|TRBV5-5
CASSFLRVSGELFF
TGTGCCAGCAGCTTTTTACGGGTTAGCGGGGAGCTGTTTTTT
>once|TRBJ2-2|TRBD1|TRBV14
CASSHRDRGPGELFF
TGTGCCAGCAGCCACCGGGACAGGGGACCCGGGGAGCTGTTTTTT
>-|TRBJ2-5|-|TRBV18
CASSTGPAQETQYF
TGTGCCAGCTCAACAGGGCCCGCACAAGAGACCCAGTACTTC
>-|TRBJ1-2|-|TRBV5-4
CASSLVRQDYYGYTF
TGTGCCAGCAGCTTGGTGAGGCAGGACTACTATGGCTACACCTTC
>once|TRBJ2-3|TRBD2|TRBV7-2
CASSSRTSGRGTDTQYF
TGTGCCAGCAGCTCTCGGACTAGCGGGAGGGGCACAGATACGCAGTATTTT
>-|TRBJ2-7|TRBD2|TRBV6-5
CASSYSTSGLQYF
TGTGCCAGCAGTTACTCTACTAGCGGATTGCAGTACTTC
>many|TRBJ1-6|-|TRBV14
CASSPGRGSSPLHF
TGTGCCAGCAGCCCAGGCAGGGGAAGTTCACCCCTCCACTTT
>-|TRBJ2-1|-|TRBV6-5
CASSSREYSSYNEQFF
TGTGCCAGCAGTTCCCGGGAATATAGCTCCTACAATGAGCAGTTCTTC
>-|TRBJ2-7|TRBD1|TRBV10-3
CAIGPERDRDHEQYF
TGTGCCATCGGTCCAGAGCGGGACAGGGACCACGAGCAGTACTTC
>-|TRBJ2-7|-|TRBV7-9
CASSRGTRGNPLPEQYF
TGTGCCAGCAGCCGGGGAACTAGGGGGAACCCGCTACCCGAGCAGTACTTC
>-|TRBJ2-3|-|TRBV14
CASSQVLPVLYTDTQYF
TGTGCCAGCAGCCAAGTACTTCCGGTCCTTTACACAGATACGCAGTATTTT
>-|TRBJ2-7|-|TRBV14
CASSQAYLGGDEQYF
TGTGCCAGCAGCCAAGCCTACCTTGGAGGCGACGAGCAGTACTTC